The 5 T cell receptor beta chains reported below all come from one sample, sequenced in a study of blood T cell repertoires in COVID-19. The repertoire was sequenced with immunoSEQ multiplex PCR; TCRdb's copy has only in-frame clones and lacks some. Here the sample spans around 140,000 clones, over 80% being singletons. Sequencing input: peripheral blood. These receptors were taken from a woman aged 45 to 65 with acute or convalescent COVID-19.

The chain employs TRBV5-1 and TRBJ2-3, with 7 bases aligning to TRBD1. Germline loops: CDR1 SGHRS, CDR2 YFSETQ. CDR3 length equals 16 residues. V dropped 0 bases and J dropped 4; count of bases not matched to a gene: 8. The DNA of the CDR3 is TGCGCCAGCAGCTTGGCCGGGACAGAGGCTGCAGATACGCAGTATTTT. Its translation is CASSLAGTEAADTQYF.

This chain links TRBV18 with TRBJ2-7; no reliable D call. The CDR3 runs 12 residues. The V gene lost 3 bases and the J gene lost 3 bases, with 6 bases spanning the gap. Germline CDR1 KGHSH, CDR2 LQKENI. The CDR3 protein is CASSPSRYEQYF. CDR3 in DNA: TGTGCCAGCTCACCCTCCCGCTACGAGCAGTACTTC.

This clone appeared once. The chain employs TRBV4-1 and TRBJ1-2; D perhaps matches TRBD1 (5 bases). CDR1 is MGHRA, CDR2 YSYEKL, per germline. The CDR3 sequence is 15 residues long. Trimming stripped 0 bases from V and 4 bases from J, with 12 bases between. CDR3 coding DNA: TGCGCCAGCAGCCAAGATTGGGGCCTGGTCTATGGCTACACCTTC. This translates into CASSQDWGLVYGYTF.

The rearrangement joins TRBV6-6 to TRBJ1-5, with 9 bases fitting TRBD1. The germline CDR1 and CDR2 sequences are MNHNY and SVGAGI (reference sequence). The J segment lost 4 bases and the V segment lost 6 bases, leaving 1 base of the junction unmatched. CDR3 length: 13 residues. As DNA, the CDR3 is TGTGCCAGCAGGGGACAGGGAAATCAGCCCCAGCATTTT. Translated: CASRGQGNQPQHF.

This clone was counted between two and nine times. The gene calls are TRBV3-1 (or the pseudogene TRBV3-2) and TRBJ1-1, with D possibly matching TRBD1 (6 bases). The CDR3 consists of 13 residues. Trimming shortened V by 4 bases and J by 7 bases, and 13 bases separated the two germline ends. Germline CDR1 is LGHDT and CDR2 is YNNKEL (reference sequence). The CDR3 sequence: CASSRQGRGEAFF. The CDR3 DNA follows: TGTGCCAGCAGCCGGCAGGGGAGGGGTGAAGCTTTCTTT.